This TCR beta chain derives from a study of blood T cell repertoires in COVID-19. Libraries were prepared by immunoSEQ multiplex PCR; TCRdb keeps only in-frame clonotypes and omits some of them. The repertoire includes about 370,000 clones, 85% to 90% of them detected once, and 0.95% to 1.1% sits in the top ten. The germline V gene has CDR1 SGHTA and CDR2 FQGNSA. The length of the CDR3 is 14 residues. The V end was cut by 1 base, the J end by 8 bases, with 11 bases between. Sequenced material: PBMCs or T cells enriched from blood (not recorded which). The TCR originated in a man between 18 and 35 years old who had recovered from COVID-19. The chain has TRBV7-2 and TRBJ2-2; no definite D call. The CDR3 loop reads CASSLGFTLGELFF. CDR3 in DNA: TGTGCCAGCAGCTTAGGGTTTACTCTTGGGGAGCTGTTTTTT.